This T cell receptor (beta chain) was observed in a study of blood T cells in healthy people across ages. Germline CDR1 SGHTS, CDR2 YDEGEE. The CDR3 extends over 17 amino acids. The J segment lost 6 bases and the V segment lost 0 bases, leaving 7 bases of the junction unmatched. Donation came from healthy Caucasian individuals in Russia who were aged 6 to 90. With a J-beta primer mix and a sample-barcoded 5' primer, a second PCR ran roughly 6 to 11 cycles. One entry per CDR3 protein, called by TCRdb with MiXCR from the 5' RACE reads. The repertoire holds 550,000 to 800,000 distinct CDR3 sequences, 20% to 25% seen once, with roughly 3.6% in the top ten.

The sample was blood. The gene calls are TRBV5-8 and TRBJ2-5, with TRBD2 matching over 14 bases. The sequence was collected from a man between 65 and 85 years old in good health. The CDR3 sequence: CASSLGMTSGRVKTQYF. CDR3 coding DNA: TGTGCCAGCAGCTTGGGGATGACTAGCGGGAGGGTAAAGACCCAGTACTTC.